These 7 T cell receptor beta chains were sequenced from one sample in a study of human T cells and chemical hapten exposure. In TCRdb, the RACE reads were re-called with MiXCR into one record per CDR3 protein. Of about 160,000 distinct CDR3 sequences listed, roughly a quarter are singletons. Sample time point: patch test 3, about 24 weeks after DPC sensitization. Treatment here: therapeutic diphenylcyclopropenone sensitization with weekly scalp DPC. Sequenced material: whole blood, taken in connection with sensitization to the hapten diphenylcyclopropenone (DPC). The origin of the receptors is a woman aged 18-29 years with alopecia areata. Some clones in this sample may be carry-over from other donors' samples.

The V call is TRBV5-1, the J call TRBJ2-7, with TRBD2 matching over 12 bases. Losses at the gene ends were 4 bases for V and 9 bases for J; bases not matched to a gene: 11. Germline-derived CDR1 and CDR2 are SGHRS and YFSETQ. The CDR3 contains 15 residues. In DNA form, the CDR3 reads TGCGCCAGCAGCAGAATGACTAGCGGGGGCACGTGGCAGTACTTC. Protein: CASSRMTSGGTWQYF.

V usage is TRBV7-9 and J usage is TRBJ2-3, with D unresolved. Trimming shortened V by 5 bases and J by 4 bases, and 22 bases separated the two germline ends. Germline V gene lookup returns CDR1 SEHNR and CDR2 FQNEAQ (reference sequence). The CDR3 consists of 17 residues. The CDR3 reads CASSHFSRARNADTQYF. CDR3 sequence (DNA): TGTGCCAGCAGCCATTTCAGCCGAGCCCGAAACGCAGATACGCAGTATTTT.

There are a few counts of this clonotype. CDR3 protein: CASSRRTGGGTGELFF. CDR3 DNA sequence: TGTGCCAGCAGTAGACGGACAGGGGGAGGCACCGGGGAGCTGTTTTTT. The chain is built from TRBV6-2 or TRBV6-3 and TRBJ2-2, with TRBD1 identical over 10 bases. The CDR3 consists of 16 residues. J was trimmed by 4 bases and V by 5 bases; bases with no gene match: 7. Germline CDR1 reads MNHEY; CDR2 reads SVGEGT.

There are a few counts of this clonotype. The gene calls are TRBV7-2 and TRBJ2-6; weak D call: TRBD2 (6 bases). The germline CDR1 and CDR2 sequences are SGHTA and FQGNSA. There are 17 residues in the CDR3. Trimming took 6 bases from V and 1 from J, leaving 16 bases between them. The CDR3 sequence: CASRPTSLASGANVLTF. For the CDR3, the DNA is TGTGCCAGCAGACCGACTAGTCTAGCATCTGGGGCCAACGTCCTGACTTTC.

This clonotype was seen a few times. The CDR3 loop reads CSARDGGREGRAETQYF. In nucleotides, the CDR3 is TGCAGTGCTAGAGATGGAGGACGGGAGGGCCGTGCTGAGACCCAGTACTTC. The rearrangement joins TRBV20-1 to TRBJ2-5; 8 bases align to TRBD2. V gave up 0 bases and J gave up 5 bases; unmatched junction bases: 14. In germline, CDR1 is DFQATT, CDR2 SNEGSKA (reference sequence). The CDR3 has 17 residues.

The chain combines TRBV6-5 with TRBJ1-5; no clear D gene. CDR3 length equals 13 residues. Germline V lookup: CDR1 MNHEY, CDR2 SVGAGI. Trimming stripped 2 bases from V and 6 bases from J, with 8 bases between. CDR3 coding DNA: TGTGCCAGCAGTTACGACCGGGGTCAGCCCCAGCATTTT. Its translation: CASSYDRGQPQHF.

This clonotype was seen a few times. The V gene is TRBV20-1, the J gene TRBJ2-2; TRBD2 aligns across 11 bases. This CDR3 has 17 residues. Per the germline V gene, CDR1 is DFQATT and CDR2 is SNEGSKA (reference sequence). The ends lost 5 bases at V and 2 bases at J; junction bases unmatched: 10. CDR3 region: CSASHLAGGRNTGELFF. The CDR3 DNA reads TGCAGTGCTTCACATTTAGCGGGAGGGAGAAACACCGGGGAGCTGTTTTTT.